The 32 T cell receptor beta chains presented below share a single source sample, sequenced in a study of T cells expressing NK-cell markers. Reanalyzing the 5' RACE reads, TCRdb keeps one entry per CDR3 protein, without DNA. The repertoire table contains roughly 160,000 distinct CDR3 sequences. Sequencing was carried out using blood T cells: a sorted CD56 or NKG2C T cell subset, CD4+ or CD8+ T cells, or bulk PBMC T cells (not recorded which). These receptors all come from a woman aged 18 to 75 in good health.

The genes are TRBV12-3 or TRBV12-4 and TRBJ2-3; TCRdb outputs TRBD2, but without DNA this stays unchecked. CDR3 length: 16 amino acids. The CDR3 sequence: CASSLTSGGFIDTQYF.

V is TRBV7-2 and J is TRBJ2-1; TCRdb selects TRBD2, and the lack of DNA leaves this call unchecked. This CDR3 has 16 amino acids. From germline, CDR1 is SGHTA and CDR2 FQGNSA. The CDR3 protein is CASSLAGSGRMHEQFF.

This chain connects TRBV4-2 to TRBJ1-5; TCRdb outputs TRBD1, but without DNA this stays unchecked. CDR3 size: 16 residues. CDR1 and CDR2 from the germline V gene are LGHNA and YNFKEQ. CDR3: CASSLPGAGGNQPQHF.

The J gene is TRBJ1-5, the V gene TRBV5-5; the D call from TCRdb, TRBD1, cannot be confirmed without DNA. Looked up from germline, CDR1 is SGHKS and CDR2 is YYEKEE (reference sequence). CDR3 size: 14 residues. CDR3 region: CASSLDRANQPQHF.

The V and J genes are TRBV5-1 and TRBJ1-1; TCRdb's assignment of TRBD1 cannot be checked, as there is no DNA. The CDR3 is 14 amino acids. CDR1 is SGHRS and CDR2 is YFSETQ in the germline V gene. The CDR3 region is CASSLRGLHTEAFF. The whole variable domain, filled in from reference TRBV5-1 and TRBJ1-1, reads KAGVTQTPRYLIKTRGQQVTLSCSPISGHRSVSWYQQTPGQGLQFLFEYFSETQRNKGNFPGRFSGRQFSNSRSEMNVSTLELGDSALYLCASSLRGLHTEAFFGQGTRLTVV.

The gene calls are TRBV7-9 and TRBJ2-7; no DNA is available, so the TRBD1 call from TCRdb remains unchecked. In germline, CDR1 is SEHNR, CDR2 FQNEAQ (reference sequence). This CDR3 contains 15 residues. This chain's CDR3 is CASSPRGSPSYEQYF.

V is TRBV12-3 or TRBV12-4 and J is TRBJ1-2; TCRdb selects TRBD1, and the lack of DNA leaves this call unchecked. The CDR3 is made up of 13 amino acids. CDR3 protein: CASSPQGFGGYTF.

The chain uses TRBV6-5 and TRBJ2-7; the D gene TCRdb calls, TRBD2, cannot be checked with no DNA. Germline CDR1 MNHEY, CDR2 SVGAGI. The CDR3 has 15 residues. The CDR3 here is CASSYSTGGNYEQYF.

J is TRBJ2-5 and V is TRBV24-1; TCRdb lists TRBD1, though no DNA is available to test this call. The germline V gene has CDR1 KGHDR and CDR2 SFDVKD. This CDR3 region has 16 residues. CDR3 amino acids: CATSDSGRGEAETQYF.

The chain links TRBV3-1 to TRBJ2-1; TCRdb's D gene call, TRBD2, goes unchecked for lack of DNA. This CDR3 is built from 17 residues. Germline V gene data show CDR1 as LGHDT and CDR2 as YNNKEL (reference sequence). The CDR3 loop reads CASSHPGSDSGRASAFF.

V and J are TRBV18 and TRBJ2-7; TCRdb returns TRBD1, unconfirmable since there is no DNA. CDR1 and CDR2 from the germline V gene are KGHSH and LQKENI. The CDR3 contains 15 residues. The chain's CDR3 is CASSPSRDRVSEQYF. The entire variable domain, with the rest obtained from reference TRBV18 and TRBJ2-7, is as follows: NAGVMQNPRHLVRRRGQEARLRCSPMKGHSHVYWYRQLPEEGLKFMVYLQKENIIDESGMPKERFSAEFPKEGPSILRIQQVVRGDSAAYFCASSPSRDRVSEQYFGPGTRLTVT.

This chain joins TRBV27 and TRBJ2-2. The germline V gene encodes CDR1 MNHEY and CDR2 SMNVEV (reference sequence). CDR3 length equals 16 residues. The CDR3 loop is CASSYATSARTGELFF.

The V call is TRBV4-1, the J call TRBJ1-5. This CDR3 has 13 residues. From germline, CDR1 is MGHRA and CDR2 YSYEKL. CDR3: CASSRDLNQPQHF.

The rearrangement links TRBV3-1 to TRBJ2-3. Germline V lookup: CDR1 LGHDT, CDR2 YNNKEL (reference sequence). This CDR3 comprises 13 residues. The CDR3 region is CASSQASDRTQYF.

This chain joins TRBV6-2 or TRBV6-3 and TRBJ1-6; the D call of TRBD1 rests on TCRdb alone, since no DNA is present to check it. Germline V lookup: CDR1 MNHEY, CDR2 SVGEGT. The length of the CDR3 is 15 residues. The CDR3 spells CASRTPGVLNSPLHF.

The chain joins TRBV12-3 or TRBV12-4 to TRBJ1-5; TCRdb gives TRBD1 as the D gene, but with no DNA this cannot be confirmed. This CDR3 region has 15 residues. The CDR3 spells CASSTGRTSNQPQHF.

The rearrangement joins TRBV13 to TRBJ2-3; TCRdb calls TRBD1, which cannot be checked without DNA. Germline V gene sequence: CDR1 PRHDT, CDR2 FYEKMQ (reference sequence). This CDR3 has 16 amino acids. This CDR3 is CASTLFRTGSLDTQYF.

This chain links TRBV7-3 with TRBJ2-2; there is no DNA to check the TCRdb D call of TRBD1. Per germline, CDR1 SGHTA and CDR2 FQGTGA. The length of the CDR3 is 18 residues. This CDR3 is CASSRSPMGSVNTGELFF.

The V call is TRBV7-9, the J call TRBJ1-4; absent DNA, TCRdb's TRBD1 call cannot be checked. The CDR3 sequence is 15 residues long. The V gene's germline CDR1 is SEHNR and CDR2 FQNEAQ (reference sequence). CDR3 residues: CASSLHRGPEGKLFF.

V usage is TRBV12-3 or TRBV12-4 and J usage is TRBJ2-1; TCRdb's D call, TRBD2, is unchecked because there is no DNA. The CDR3 sequence is 15 residues long. The CDR3 protein is CASSPSGSEKYEQFF.

This rearrangement joins TRBV28 to TRBJ2-5; TCRdb indicates TRBD1, and absent DNA this call remains unverified. The CDR3 totals 18 residues. Germline assignment: CDR1 MDHEN and CDR2 SYDVKM. The CDR3 region is CASRPGGQVFRGMETQYF.

The V call is TRBV4-2, the J call TRBJ1-4; TCRdb returns TRBD1, unconfirmable since there is no DNA. The CDR3 is 18 residues long. Germline CDR1 and CDR2: LGHNA and YNFKEQ. The CDR3 sequence: CASSQEAVRGFSNEKLFF.

The chain uses TRBV5-1 and TRBJ2-3. Germline CDR1 and CDR2: SGHRS and YFSETQ. The length of the CDR3 is 13 residues. The CDR3 is CASSWGGTDTQYF.

The chain has TRBV3-1 and TRBJ2-3; as DNA is missing, the TRBD2 call by TCRdb cannot be tested. CDR1 and CDR2 (germline): LGHDT, YNNKEL (reference sequence). The CDR3 totals 17 residues. The CDR3 loop is CASSSTPTSGGTDTQYF.

The chain has TRBV6-5 and TRBJ2-7; TCRdb calls TRBD2, which cannot be checked without DNA. The CDR3 has 11 residues. The germline V gene encodes CDR1 MNHEY and CDR2 SVGAGI. The CDR3 region is CASSAGRRMYF.

This sequence joins TRBV5-1 and TRBJ2-1; TCRdb indicates TRBD1, and absent DNA this call remains unverified. Per the germline V gene, CDR1 is SGHRS and CDR2 is YFSETQ. The CDR3 has 15 amino acids. The CDR3 is CASSQGGLGNNEQFF.

The genes are TRBV23-1 and TRBJ2-7; the TCRdb call, TRBD1, lacks DNA for checking. TRBV23-1 is flagged as an ORF with uncertain function. The CDR3 consists of 16 residues. The CDR3: CASSFLRRQGVYEQYF.

The genes are TRBV5-1 and TRBJ2-1; TCRdb gives TRBD1 as the D gene, but with no DNA this cannot be confirmed. The germline V gene encodes CDR1 SGHRS and CDR2 YFSETQ. This CDR3 comprises 14 residues. This chain's CDR3 is CASRESGNYNEQFF.

The chain recombines TRBV20-1 with TRBJ2-1; with no DNA, the TCRdb D assignment of TRBD1 cannot be verified. This CDR3 has 14 amino acids. Germline CDR1 reads DFQATT; CDR2 reads SNEGSKA (reference sequence). CDR3 amino acids: CSESPGQGSDEQFF.

V usage is TRBV20-1 and J usage is TRBJ2-2; TCRdb lists TRBD1, though no DNA is available to test this call. Germline CDR1 and CDR2: DFQATT and SNEGSKA (reference sequence). This CDR3 has 15 amino acids. CDR3 protein: CSARVRGRSTGELFF.

The genes are TRBV6-1 and TRBJ1-4; without DNA, the TCRdb call of TRBD1 cannot be checked. The CDR3 has 14 residues. CDR1 is MNHNS, CDR2 SASEGT, per germline. The CDR3 loop is CASSEMSQGAQLFF.

V and J are TRBV12-3 or TRBV12-4 and TRBJ2-1; TCRdb's D gene call, TRBD1, goes unchecked for lack of DNA. This CDR3 comprises 16 residues. The CDR3 here is CASSTRGVGHYNEQFF.